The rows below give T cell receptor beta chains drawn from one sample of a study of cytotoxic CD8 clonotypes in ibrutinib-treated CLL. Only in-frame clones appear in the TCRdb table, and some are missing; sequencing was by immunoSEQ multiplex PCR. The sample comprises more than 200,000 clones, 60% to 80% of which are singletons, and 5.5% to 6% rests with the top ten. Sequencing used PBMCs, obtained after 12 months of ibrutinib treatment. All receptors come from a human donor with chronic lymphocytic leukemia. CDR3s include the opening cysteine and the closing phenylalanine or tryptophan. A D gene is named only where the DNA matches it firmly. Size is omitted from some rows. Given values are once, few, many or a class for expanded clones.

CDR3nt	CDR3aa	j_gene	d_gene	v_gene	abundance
TGTGCCAGCAGTTTCGGGAGAGGTCAGCCCCAGCATTTT	CASSFGRGQPQHF	TRBJ1-5	.	TRBV28	.
TGCAGCGTTACGGGGTGGGTAGACTATGGCTACACCTTC	CSVTGWVDYGYTF	TRBJ1-2	.	TRBV29-1	once
TGTGCCAGCAGCCCCCCCGGGGACGGAAGCACAGATACGCAGTATTTT	CASSPPGDGSTDTQYF	TRBJ2-3	.	TRBV7-9	.
TGTGCCAGCTCACCACCGGCAGGCGGGTATTGGACCCAGTACTTC	CASSPPAGGYWTQYF	TRBJ2-5	.	TRBV18	.
TGTGCCAGCAGCTTATCTGGGAGGAAAACTGAAGCTTTCTTT	CASSLSGRKTEAFF	TRBJ1-1	.	TRBV7-2	.
TGTGCCAGCAGTTACGGACAGGGACGAAGAGAGACCCAGTACTTC	CASSYGQGRRETQYF	TRBJ2-5	TRBD1	TRBV6-5	.
TGCGCCAGCAGTGAGGACTCAGGGGCGAGAGTACTTAATGAAAAACTGTTTTTT	CASSEDSGARVLNEKLFF	TRBJ1-4	.	TRBV10-1	many
TGTGCCAGCAGCCCTGGGACAGGGGGAGATCAGCCCCAGCATTTT	CASSPGTGGDQPQHF	TRBJ1-5	TRBD1	TRBV6-5	.
TGTGCCAGCTCACTTGACATCGCAACTAATGAAAAACTGTTTTTT	CASSLDIATNEKLFF	TRBJ1-4	.	TRBV18	.
TGTGCCAGCAGCGCTCAGGGGTCGCGGGACCCGTATTCCTACAATGAGCAGTTCTTC	CASSAQGSRDPYSYNEQFF	TRBJ2-1	.	TRBV7-3	.
TGTGCCAGCAGCCCCCTAGGGGGGGGCGCTCTCAATGAGCAGTTCTTC	CASSPLGGGALNEQFF	TRBJ2-1	.	TRBV9	.
TGCGCCAGCAGCCAACGCGCCAGGGGGAGAGGCAATGAAAAACTGTTTTTT	CASSQRARGRGNEKLFF	TRBJ1-4	TRBD1	TRBV4-3	.
TGTGCCTGGGGTCCGGGACTCGGGGAGCTGTTTTTT	CAWGPGLGELFF	TRBJ2-2	.	TRBV30	.
TGCGCCAGCCTCCGAGGAACAGGGGAAGGTACTGAAGCTTTCTTT	CASLRGTGEGTEAFF	TRBJ1-1	TRBD1	TRBV5-1	.
TGTGCCATCAGTGAGTCGAGCAACGAAGCTTTCTTT	CAISESSNEAFF	TRBJ1-1	.	TRBV10-3	.
TGTGCCAGCAGTTTCCTCCCAAGTGGCGGCTACACCTTC	CASSFLPSGGYTF	TRBJ1-2	.	TRBV27	few
TGTGCCAGCAGCTTGATGAAGGGGCCCTATGGCTACACCTTC	CASSLMKGPYGYTF	TRBJ1-2	.	TRBV5-4	few
TGTGCCTGGCGTACGTACCAAGAGACCCAGTACTTC	CAWRTYQETQYF	TRBJ2-5	.	TRBV30	.
TGTGCCACCAGCAGAGATTTGGGGCCTCAGCCCCAGCATTTT	CATSRDLGPQPQHF	TRBJ1-5	.	TRBV15	.
TGTGCCAGCAGCGCTGACAGGGAGCGGGGCTACACCTTC	CASSADRERGYTF	TRBJ1-2	TRBD1	TRBV2	few
TGTGCCAGCACCCTACAGGGAGTTGAGACCCAGTACTTC	CASTLQGVETQYF	TRBJ2-5	.	TRBV11-1	once
TGTGCCAGCAGCTACCAGCGGGGGGGATACAATGAGCAGTTCTTC	CASSYQRGGYNEQFF	TRBJ2-1	TRBD2	TRBV7-2	.
TGTGCCAGCAGTGTCTCTACGCGGACTGAAGCTTTCTTT	CASSVSTRTEAFF	TRBJ1-1	.	TRBV6-4	.
TGTGCCAGCTCACGCGTCGCTGGACCAAGGACCCAGTACTTC	CASSRVAGPRTQYF	TRBJ2-5	.	TRBV18	few
TGTGCCAGCAGCTCGGACAGGTCTAATGAAAAACTGTTTTTT	CASSSDRSNEKLFF	TRBJ1-4	TRBD1	TRBV7-2	.